Following are 4 T cell receptor beta chains from one sample sequenced in a study of regulatory T cells in long-lasting Graves disease (TCRdb year 2021). The time point label, read with the paper, signifies: newly diagnosed GD, antithyroid drugs for less than 3 months. For both TCR sequencing and RNA sequencing, RNA was extracted from PBMCs in TRIzol. Libraries were built with multiplex PCR. Sequencing instrument: Illumina HiSeq 4000. CDR3 regions were amplified by Arm-PCR with iRepertoire HTBI primers to construct TCR beta libraries. TCRdb handled the public reads itself, with Q25 trimming in fastp and clone calling in MiXCR, and kept productive beta chains. A single entry per CDR3 protein holds the most common genes and DNA from its merged rows. Here the sample has more than 300,000 distinct CDR3 sequences; around 15% occur a single time. Of the sample, roughly 20% is held by the ten largest clones.

The input for sequencing was peripheral blood mononuclear cells (PBMCs), taken at new diagnosis, from a patient treated with antithyroid drugs. The source of these receptors is a female donor with Graves disease.

The chain recombines TRBV20-1 with TRBJ1-5; D gene ambiguous. The CDR3 totals 14 residues. V lost 6 bases and J lost 4, with 16 bases in between. Germline values: CDR1 DFQATT, CDR2 SNEGSKA (reference sequence). The CDR3 is CSAKKGIGNQPQHF. The CDR3 bases are TGCAGTGCAAAGAAAGGGATTGGAAATCAGCCCCAGCATTTT.

The gene calls are TRBV12-3 or TRBV12-4 and TRBJ1-3; D remains unclear. CDR3 size: 16 residues. V lost 2 bases, J lost 0 bases, and 11 bases lay in between. CDR3 DNA sequence: TGTGCCAGCAGTTTACCCGACTTCTTCTCTGGAAACACCATATATTTT. It translates to CASSLPDFFSGNTIYF.

This clonotype was counted ten times or more. This sequence joins TRBV28 and TRBJ1-2, with D maybe TRBD1 (6 bases). CDR1 is MDHEN and CDR2 is SYDVKM in the germline V gene. Trimming pared 2 bases from V and 6 bases from J, leaving 13 bases between. The CDR3 is 14 residues long. CDR3 sequence: CASSLIGRGDGYTF. The CDR3, as DNA: TGTGCCAGCAGTTTAATTGGCAGGGGTGATGGCTACACCTTC.

In this sample, this clonotype turned up many times. The chain recombines TRBV20-1 with TRBJ2-1; TRBD2 agrees at 11 bases. V lost 2 bases and J lost 8; bases outside the gene matches: 8. The germline CDR1 and CDR2 sequences are DFQATT and SNEGSKA (reference sequence). CDR3 length equals 15 residues. Here the CDR3 reads CSARLPSGGLYEQFF. The CDR3 nucleotides are TGCAGTGCTAGACTCCCTAGCGGGGGGCTCTATGAGCAGTTCTTC.